Listed below are T cell receptor beta chains from one sample, sequenced in a study of beta chain features in type 1 diabetes. Some clones are missing from TCRdb's copy, which holds only in-frame ones; the method was immunoSEQ multiplex PCR. The table lists about 130,000 clones, about a tenth of them singletons. The sample comprised central memory CD4+ T cells from blood. The receptors were gathered from a man between 18 and 35 years old in good health. Both conserved end residues are part of each CDR3. D genes are given only for firm matches. Clone size, where shown, is once, few, many, or a class for clones that have expanded.

TRBJ1-1	TRBV5-4	few	-	CASSRDTTEAFF	TGTGCCAGCAGCCGTGACACCACTGAAGCTTTCTTT
TRBJ2-1	TRBV14	few	TRBD2	CASSQEGFSGGRVYEQFF	TGTGCCAGCAGCCAAGAGGGGTTCAGCGGGGGAAGGGTCTATGAGCAGTTCTTC
TRBJ1-1	TRBV12-5	few	TRBD1	CASAAQGATEAFF	TGTGCTAGTGCCGCACAGGGGGCCACTGAAGCTTTCTTT
TRBJ2-7	TRBV10-1	few	TRBD1	CASSSGTGHEQYF	TGCGCCAGCAGTTCAGGGACAGGTCACGAGCAGTACTTC
TRBJ2-1	TRBV7-2	-	TRBD2	CASSNRLAGVSAYNEQFF	TGTGCCAGCAGCAATCGACTAGCGGGGGTATCCGCCTACAATGAGCAGTTCTTC
TRBJ2-7	TRBV11-2	few	TRBD2	CASSLARTSEGYEQYF	TGTGCCAGCAGCTTAGCTCGGACTAGCGAGGGCTACGAGCAGTACTTC
TRBJ2-7	TRBV19	-	-	CASSSRQNTYEQYF	TGTGCCAGTAGTTCACGACAGAATACCTACGAGCAGTACTTC
TRBJ2-3	TRBV9	-	-	CASSVSNTDTQYF	TGTGCCAGCAGCGTATCTAACACAGATACGCAGTATTTT
TRBJ2-5	TRBV30	-	-	CAWAGSHQETQYF	TGTGCCTGGGCCGGGAGTCACCAAGAGACCCAGTACTTC
TRBJ2-2	TRBV6-5	-	-	CASSYMGANTGELFF	TGTGCCAGCAGTTATATGGGGGCAAACACCGGGGAGCTGTTTTTT
TRBJ1-6	TRBV5-1	few	TRBD1	CASSLPGQNSPLHF	TGCGCCAGCAGCCTACCGGGACAGAATTCACCCCTCCACTTT
TRBJ2-7	TRBV9	-	TRBD2	CASNRGVGGSSYEQYF	TGTGCCAGCAACCGAGGAGTGGGGGGGAGCTCCTACGAGCAGTACTTC
TRBJ1-5	TRBV19	-	-	CASSEQGVGQPQHF	TGTGCCAGTAGTGAACAGGGAGTAGGTCAGCCCCAGCATTTT
TRBJ1-4	TRBV25-1	few	-	CASSWRTNEKLFF	TGTGCCAGCAGTTGGAGAACTAATGAAAAACTGTTTTTT
TRBJ2-7	TRBV5-1	few	-	CASSIQGSSYEQYF	TGCGCCAGCAGCATACAGGGCAGCTCCTACGAGCAGTACTTC
TRBJ2-7	TRBV6-6	-	TRBD1	CASSPGQDEQYF	TGTGCCAGCAGCCCGGGACAGGACGAGCAGTACTTC
TRBJ1-5	TRBV5-6	-	TRBD1	CASSPSGQGRNQPQHF	TGTGCCAGCAGCCCCTCTGGACAGGGAAGGAATCAGCCCCAGCATTTT
TRBJ2-5	TRBV5-6	-	TRBD1	CASSLLRQGAKETQYF	TGTGCCAGCAGCCTCCTAAGACAGGGGGCTAAGGAGACCCAGTACTTC
TRBJ2-2	TRBV11-2	-	-	CASSFQRATGELFF	TGTGCCAGCAGCTTTCAGAGGGCCACCGGGGAGCTGTTTTTT
TRBJ2-7	TRBV7-3	-	TRBD1	CASSPQGALSEQYF	TGTGCCAGCAGCCCTCAGGGGGCGTTGAGCGAGCAGTACTTC
TRBJ2-1	TRBV4-3	-	TRBD2	CASSHLLNSGGSYNEQFF	TGCGCCAGCAGCCATCTGTTGAATAGCGGGGGTTCCTACAATGAGCAGTTCTTC
TRBJ1-5	TRBV11-3	few	-	CASSLVRSWQPQHF	TGTGCCAGCAGCTTAGTCCGAAGCTGGCAGCCCCAGCATTTT
TRBJ2-5	TRBV18	few	TRBD1	CASSKGADQETQYF	TGTGCCAGCTCTAAGGGGGCAGACCAAGAGACCCAGTACTTC
TRBJ1-2	TRBV7-2	few	TRBD1	CASSSDRAIYGYTF	TGTGCCAGCAGCTCGGACAGGGCGATCTATGGCTACACCTTC
TRBJ2-7	TRBV6-5	-	TRBD1	CASRTDRGYEQYF	TGTGCCAGCAGGACTGACAGGGGCTACGAGCAGTACTTC
TRBJ1-6	TRBV4-2	-	-	CASSQAQLDNSPLHF	TGTGCCAGCAGCCAAGCGCAGCTAGATAATTCACCCCTCCACTTT
TRBJ2-2	TRBV11-1	-	TRBD1	CASSLRTGVGTGELFF	TGTGCCAGCAGTCTGCGAACAGGGGTGGGGACCGGGGAGCTGTTTTTT
TRBJ2-7	TRBV13	-	-	CASSLRGSRYEQYF	TGTGCCAGCAGCTTAAGGGGGAGTCGCTACGAGCAGTACTTC